This T cell receptor beta chain was recorded in a study of identical twins. The CDR3 contains 13 residues. V was shortened by 5 bases and J by 8 bases, with 13 bases between the two germline ends. Looked up from germline, CDR1 is SGHTA and CDR2 is FQGNSA. MiXCR, run by TCRdb on the 5' RACE reads, gives a single entry per CDR3 protein. The sample consists of more than 600,000 distinct CDR3 sequences, roughly 18% of them appearing once. These data were also reused for a study on T cells expressing NK-cell markers.

This sequence was found in a young woman in good health. Sequenced sample: PBMCs. The chain couples TRBV7-2 to TRBJ2-1, with D possibly TRBD1 on 6 matching bases. DNA of the CDR3: TGTGCCAGCAGCCTACTTCAGGGGTATGAGCAGTTCTTC. Encoded protein: CASSLLQGYEQFF.